This entry is about one T cell receptor beta chain. Germline V gene lookup returns CDR1 SGHDT and CDR2 YYEEEE. With 1 base removed from V and 3 bases from J, the gap between germline ends came to 10 bases. The CDR3 is 15 amino acids. The data originate from a study of blood T cell repertoires in COVID-19. The wider study: Specimens from acute and convalescent COVID-19 originated in the United States, Italy and Spain. T cells, B-cell-depleted T cells, or PBMCs supplied cDNA or gDNA.

As originally analysed: Reference gene primer amplification in the assay estimated nucleated cell counts. Measured with immunoSEQ multiplex PCR; TCRdb has only the in-frame clones, and not every one. The V and J calls and clone size come from that table; D and trimming were worked out from the DNA. The data contain approximately 250,000 clones, approximately 85% of them seen just once; the ten biggest clones take up 0.98%. Sequenced sample: peripheral blood. The source is a man aged 40-49 years with acute or convalescent COVID-19. The chain couples TRBV5-6 to TRBJ2-2, with a weak D call TRBD1 (5 bases). The CDR3 region has the DNA TGTGCCAGCAGCTTGCAGGGATTGGACACCGGGGAGCTGTTTTTT. This codes for CASSLQGLDTGELFF.